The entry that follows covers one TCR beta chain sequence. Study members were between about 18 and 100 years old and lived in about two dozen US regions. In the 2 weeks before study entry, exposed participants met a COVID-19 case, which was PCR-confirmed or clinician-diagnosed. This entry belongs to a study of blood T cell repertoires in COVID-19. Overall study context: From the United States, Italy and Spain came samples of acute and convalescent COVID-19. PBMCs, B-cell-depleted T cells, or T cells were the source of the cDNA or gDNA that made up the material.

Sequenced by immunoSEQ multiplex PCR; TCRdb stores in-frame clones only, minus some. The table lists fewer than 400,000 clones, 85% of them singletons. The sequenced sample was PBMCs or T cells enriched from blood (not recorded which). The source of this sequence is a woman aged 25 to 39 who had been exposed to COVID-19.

The CDR3 DNA is TGCGCCAGCAGGCACCGGGACAGGATCTACGAGCAGTACTTC. Translating gives CASRHRDRIYEQYF. The J gene is TRBJ2-7, the V gene TRBV10-2; TRBD1 matches 8 bases. CDR1 and CDR2 from the germline V gene are WSHSY and SAAADI. The V segment lost 6 bases and the J segment 3 bases; nucleotides outside the gene matches: 7. The CDR3 has 14 amino acids.